This T cell receptor (beta chain) was sequenced in a study of T cell responses to AZD1222 COVID-19 vaccine. Profiled with immunoSEQ multiplex PCR; TCRdb holds only in-frame clones, not every one. The top ten hold roughly 15% of the sample, which has about 110,000 clones, around nine tenths seen once. There are 16 residues in the CDR3. The V segment lost 3 bases and the J segment 3 bases; nucleotides outside the gene matches: 7. CDR1 is SEHNR and CDR2 is FQNEAQ in the germline V gene (reference sequence). Pooled together were second doses at about 4 or about 12 weeks. The sample consisted of peripheral blood, taken 28 days after the second AZD1222 dose. The clonotype comes from an adult who received the AZD1222 COVID-19 vaccine. This chain uses TRBV7-9 with TRBJ2-7; 11 positions match TRBD2. The CDR3 region is CASSFVSGLAGYEQYF. DNA for the CDR3: TGTGCCAGCAGCTTCGTTTCAGGACTAGCGGGCTACGAGCAGTACTTC.